The next 19 T cell receptor beta chains were all read from a single sample in a study of shared clonotypes between healthy human individuals. Sequencing used immunoSEQ multiplex PCR; TCRdb keeps in-frame clones, though not all of them. This table holds around 550,000 clones, 95% found once. CD45RO negativity and positive selection for CCR7 defined naive CD8 cells, a population that excluded terminally differentiated effector memory CD45RA+ cells. Sequenced input: naive CD8+ T cells sorted from blood. The receptor source for this set is a woman aged 25 to 39 in good health.

The V call is TRBV7-9, the J call TRBJ2-5; D remains unclear. The ends were cut back, 5 bases at V and 5 bases at J, with 15 bases in the middle. The CDR3 has 14 amino acids. Germline CDR1 and CDR2: SEHNR and FQNEAQ (reference sequence). The CDR3 region has the DNA TGTGCCAGCAGCCGCAGTTGGGTTTCGGAGACCCAGTACTTC. Protein sequence: CASSRSWVSETQYF. Variable domain in full (rest from reference TRBV7-9 and TRBJ2-5): DTGVSQNPRHKITKRGQNVTFRCDPISEHNRLYWYRQTLGQGPEFLTYFQNEAQLEKSRLLSDRFSAERPKGSFSTLEIQRTEQGDSAMYLCASSRSWVSETQYFGPGTRLLVL.

This chain connects TRBV15 to TRBJ1-5; possibly TRBD1 for D (6 bases). The CDR3 length is 14 residues. V was trimmed by 3 bases and J by 8 bases, leaving 14 bases between them. The germline V gene has CDR1 LNHNV and CDR2 YYDKDF (reference sequence). The chain's CDR3 is CATSRGHAAEPQHF. CDR3 DNA: TGTGCCACCAGCAGGGGACACGCCGCCGAGCCCCAGCATTTT. The entire variable domain, with the rest obtained from reference TRBV15 and TRBJ1-5, is as follows: DAMVIQNPRYQVTQFGKPVTLSCSQTLNHNVMYWYQQKSSQAPKLLFHYYDKDFNNEADTPDNFQSRRPNTSFCFLDIRSPGLGDTAMYLCATSRGHAAEPQHFGDGTRLSIL.

This chain links TRBV7-7 with TRBJ2-5; the D is unclear. V shed 1 base and J shed 5 bases, with 8 bases lying between them. Germline V lookup: CDR1 SSHAT, CDR2 FNYEAQ (reference sequence). This CDR3 has 13 amino acids. The CDR3 nucleotides read TGTGCCAGCAGCTTAGGAATTGGCGAGACCCAGTACTTC. It specifies CASSLGIGETQYF.

The chain carries TRBV7-8 and TRBJ2-1; D unresolved. In germline, CDR1 is SGHVS, CDR2 FQNEAQ. The CDR3 loop spans 16 amino acids. Trimming removed 6 bases at V and 6 bases at J, with 21 bases between. CDR3 nucleotides: TGTGCCAGCAGGAGAGCCCGTGATTTCTGGGGCAATGAGCAGTTCTTC. This encodes CASRRARDFWGNEQFF.

The V and J genes are TRBV11-2 and TRBJ2-7; TRBD2 agrees at 8 bases. Germline V gene data show CDR1 as SGHAT and CDR2 as FQNNGV. The J segment lost 3 bases and the V segment lost 5 bases, leaving 12 bases of the junction unmatched. This CDR3 region has 16 residues. The DNA of the CDR3 is TGTGCCAGCAGCCCCCCGGGCGGGACTAGGTTCTACGAGCAGTACTTC. It encodes CASSPPGGTRFYEQYF. The full variable domain, in which reference TRBV11-2 and TRBJ2-7 provide the parts outside the CDR3, is EAGVAQSPRYKIIEKRQSVAFWCNPISGHATLYWYQQILGQGPKLLIQFQNNGVVDDSQLPKDRFSAERLKGVDSTLKIQPAKLEDSAVYLCASSPPGGTRFYEQYFGPGTRLTVT.

The V gene is TRBV2, the J gene TRBJ2-7; D may match TRBD1 or TRBD2 (5 bases each). CDR3 size: 15 residues. Trimming cost V 1 base and J 4 bases, with 14 bases left between them. Germline V gene data show CDR1 as SNHLY and CDR2 as FYNNEI. Here the CDR3 DNA reads TGTGCCAGCAGTGAAGTGGGGGAGCAGTCTTACGAGCAGTACTTC. Protein: CASSEVGEQSYEQYF.

The chain couples TRBV5-4 to TRBJ2-7; a possible D gene is TRBD2 (5 bases). V was clipped by 4 bases and J by 1 base, with 12 bases between them. This CDR3 spans 14 amino acids. Germline values: CDR1 SGHNT, CDR2 YYREEE (reference sequence). The CDR3 DNA sequence: TGTGCCAGCAGCGCTGGACTGGCTTCCTACGAGCAGTACTTC. It codes for CASSAGLASYEQYF.

The V and J genes are TRBV4-1 and TRBJ2-1, with 10 positions matching TRBD2. CDR1 is MGHRA and CDR2 is YSYEKL in the germline V gene. The CDR3 is 13 amino acids. V was clipped by 0 bases and J by 15 bases; unmatched bases: 5. CDR3 loop: CASSQERASGRFF. In DNA form, the CDR3 reads TGCGCCAGCAGCCAAGAGAGGGCTAGCGGGAGGTTCTTC.

The rearrangement uses TRBV10-2 and TRBJ2-7, with D uncertain. CDR3 length: 12 amino acids. Germline V CDR1 and CDR2: WSHSY, SAAADI. Trimming shortened V by 1 base and J by 4 bases, and 5 bases separated the two germline ends. CDR3 nucleotides: TGCGCCAGCAGTGAGTTGTGGTACGAGCAGTACTTC. It encodes CASSELWYEQYF.

This clone was seen more than once but under ten times. Other DNA sequences in the same sample also yield this CDR3. V and J are TRBV27 and TRBJ2-3, with D hard to call. Deletions cut 4 bases from V and 2 bases from J, with 4 bases between. Germline assignment: CDR1 MNHEY and CDR2 SMNVEV (reference sequence). The CDR3 consists of 12 residues. In DNA form, the CDR3 reads TGTGCCAGCAGTTCCTACACAGATACGCAGTATTTT. It codes for CASSSYTDTQYF.

This clone was observed a single time. The CDR3 nucleotides are TGTGCCAGCAGTGAATCCCTGGCGGGAGGACGGAACACCGGGGAGCTGTTTTTT. This codes for CASSESLAGGRNTGELFF. The chain has TRBV2 and TRBJ2-2; TRBD2 agrees at 8 bases. The CDR3 extends over 18 amino acids. CDR1 is SNHLY, CDR2 FYNNEI, per germline. J lost 1 base, V lost 2 bases, and 9 bases had no gene match.

The chain carries TRBV7-9 and TRBJ1-1; TRBD1 agrees at 9 bases. This CDR3 has 17 residues. Losses at the gene ends were 1 base for V and 0 bases for J; bases not matched to a gene: 6. The germline CDR1 and CDR2 sequences are SEHNR and FQNEAQ (reference sequence). The CDR3 DNA is TGTGCCAGCAGCTTAGAGGGACAGGGTCGGCTGAACACTGAAGCTTTCTTT. Translated: CASSLEGQGRLNTEAFF.

V is TRBV7-9 and J is TRBJ2-5, with D hard to call. Trimming took 4 bases from V and 3 from J, leaving 3 bases between them. CDR3 length equals 11 residues. CDR1 SEHNR and CDR2 FQNEAQ come from the germline V gene (reference sequence). CDR3 in DNA: TGTGCCAGCAGCTCTAAAGAGACCCAGTACTTC. Its protein is CASSSKETQYF.

The chain links TRBV7-9 to TRBJ1-5; D is perhaps TRBD1 (5 bases). V lost 4 bases and J 6 bases, leaving 13 bases between the germline ends. Germline CDR1 is SEHNR and CDR2 is FQNEAQ (reference sequence). The CDR3 is 14 residues long. In DNA, the CDR3 is TGTGCCAGCAGCTCCGGGGGACGTTCTCAGCCCCAGCATTTT. Residues: CASSSGGRSQPQHF.

The chain is built from TRBV27 and TRBJ1-2; D possibly corresponds to TRBD1 (5 bases). V was trimmed by 6 bases and J by 4 bases, leaving 18 bases between them. The CDR3 is 15 amino acids. From germline, CDR1 is MNHEY and CDR2 SMNVEV (reference sequence). The chain's CDR3 is CASRPLGTGGYGYTF. As DNA, the CDR3 is TGTGCCAGCAGACCCCTGGGGACCGGGGGCTATGGCTACACCTTC.

This clone was seen just once. The rearrangement uses TRBV6-1 and TRBJ2-7; 8 bases are a match to TRBD2. Germline CDR1 and CDR2: MNHNS and SASEGT. The length of the CDR3 is 13 residues. Trimming cost V 6 bases and J 4 bases; bases outside gene matches: 5. The CDR3: CASRERERYEQYF. DNA of the CDR3: TGTGCCAGCAGGGAGCGGGAGCGATACGAGCAGTACTTC.

This chain connects TRBV7-2 to TRBJ2-3; D is perhaps TRBD2 (6 bases). The CDR3 covers 15 residues. Between the trimmed V and J ends, which lost 1 base and 0 bases, there was a span of 8 bases. The germline CDR1 and CDR2 sequences are SGHTA and FQGNSA. CDR3 DNA: TGTGCCAGCAGCTTAGTGGGGGGTAGCACAGATACGCAGTATTTT. This encodes CASSLVGGSTDTQYF.

The count of this clone is one. This rearrangement joins TRBV7-9 to TRBJ2-3; 9 bases map to TRBD2. The trim removed 6 bases at V and 4 bases at J, leaving 11 bases unmatched. From germline, CDR1 is SEHNR and CDR2 FQNEAQ (reference sequence). CDR3 length: 16 residues. As DNA, the CDR3 is TGTGCCAGCAGACAGACTAGCGGAACGGACCCAGATACGCAGTATTTT. Its protein is CASRQTSGTDPDTQYF.

This rearrangement joins TRBV27 to TRBJ1-5; D ambiguous. The V and J ends lost 2 bases and 3 bases respectively, with 11 bases between them. CDR1 and CDR2 from the germline V gene are MNHEY and SMNVEV (reference sequence). CDR3 length: 15 amino acids. For the CDR3, the DNA is TGTGCCAGCAGTTTAGTGGGGTTAGCCAATCAGCCCCAGCATTTT. Translating it yields CASSLVGLANQPQHF.